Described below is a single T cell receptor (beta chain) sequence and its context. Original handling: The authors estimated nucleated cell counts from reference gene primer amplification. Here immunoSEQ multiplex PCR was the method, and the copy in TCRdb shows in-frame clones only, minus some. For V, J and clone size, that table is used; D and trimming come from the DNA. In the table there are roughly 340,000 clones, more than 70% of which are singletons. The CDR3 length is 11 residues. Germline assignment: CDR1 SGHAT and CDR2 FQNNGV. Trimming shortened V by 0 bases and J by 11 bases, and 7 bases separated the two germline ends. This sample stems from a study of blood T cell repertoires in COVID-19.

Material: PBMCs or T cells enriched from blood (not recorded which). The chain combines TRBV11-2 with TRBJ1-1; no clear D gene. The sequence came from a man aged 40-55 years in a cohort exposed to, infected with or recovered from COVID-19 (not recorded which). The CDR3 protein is CASSLDAVAFF. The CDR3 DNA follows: TGTGCCAGCAGCTTAGATGCGGTGGCTTTCTTT.